This note documents a single TCR beta chain sequence. This sample was taken from a study of cytomegalovirus exposure and HLA in healthy donors. Germline V lookup: CDR1 SGHTA, CDR2 FQGNSA. V was shortened by 8 bases and J by 2 bases, with 13 bases between the two germline ends. This CDR3 contains 13 residues. This PCR relied on a set of 60 Vbeta primers and 13 Jbeta primers. Authors' analysis steps: The authors later counted roughly 87 million unique TCR beta chains, some 12 million of them shared. Method: immunoSEQ multiplex PCR; TCRdb's copy keeps in-frame clones and lacks some. V and J calls and clone size are as listed in that table; D and trimming were resolved from the DNA. The sample includes about 190,000 clones, 77% of them seen just once.

J is TRBJ2-7 and V is TRBV7-2; perhaps TRBD1 as D (6 bases). This clonotype was obtained from a woman in her twenties or thirties in good health and CMV-seropositive. Sequencing was done on a sample of PBMCs. Written as DNA, the CDR3 is TGTGCCAGCGGGAACAGGGCCCCCTACGAGCAGTACTTC. Translating gives CASGNRAPYEQYF.